This passage covers 26 T cell receptor beta chains from one sample sequenced in a study of regulatory T cells in long-lasting Graves disease. The time point is: newly diagnosed GD, antithyroid drugs for less than 3 months. RNA isolated from PBMCs was used to make the TCR library. Both iRepertoire HTBI primers and Arm-PCR of CDR3 regions were used to build the TCR beta libraries. One entry per CDR3 protein, called by TCRdb with MiXCR from the multiplex PCR reads. The sample records over 500,000 distinct CDR3 sequences, roughly 16% being singletons. These records were also assigned to another study, of T cells in Graves' hyperthyroidism and ophthalmopathy.

The sample in question was peripheral blood mononuclear cells (PBMCs), obtained at new diagnosis, from a patient treated with antithyroid drugs. Receptor source: a woman aged 25 to 45 with Graves disease.

In regard to this clonotype: The junction shows a germline mismatch at one end, possibly a read error. The gene calls are TRBV5-1 and TRBJ2-1; 7 nucleotides line up with TRBD2. This CDR3 is built from 14 residues. CDR1 and CDR2 from the germline V gene are SGHRS and YFSETQ. CDR3 sequence reads: CASTLADPYDEQFF. The CDR3 DNA reads TGCGCCAGCACCCTAGCGGACCCCTACGATGAGCAGTTCTTC.

This clonotype was seen a handful of times. The genes are TRBV30 and TRBJ1-4, with 7 bases aligning to TRBD1. There are 14 residues in the CDR3. The germline V gene encodes CDR1 GTSNPN and CDR2 SVGIG (reference sequence). The V gene end was trimmed by 0 bases and the J gene end by 5 bases; junction bases not matched to a gene: 3. CDR3 sequence: CAWSVDRENEKLFF. The CDR3 bases are TGTGCCTGGAGTGTAGACAGGGAGAATGAAAAACTGTTTTTT.

The chain links TRBV4-1 to TRBJ1-1; 12 bases are a match to TRBD1. The J segment lost 4 bases and the V segment lost 6 bases, leaving 6 bases of the junction unmatched. The germline V gene encodes CDR1 MGHRA and CDR2 YSYEKL. This CDR3 spans 15 amino acids. The CDR3 loop reads CASSSWGQGATEAFF. In DNA form, the CDR3 reads TGCGCCAGCAGTTCGTGGGGACAGGGGGCCACTGAAGCTTTCTTT.

This clonotype has ten or more counts. The V call is TRBV20-1, the J call TRBJ1-5; 9 bases align to TRBD1. Germline CDR1 DFQATT, CDR2 SNEGSKA (reference sequence). This CDR3 is 15 amino acids long. Germline trimming cut 4 bases from V and 3 bases from J; bases unmatched to any gene: 7. Here the CDR3 DNA reads TGCAGTGCTAAAAAAGGGACAGGGCTCAATCAGCCCCAGCATTTT. This gives the protein CSAKKGTGLNQPQHF.

Ten or more counts support this clonotype. The chain employs TRBV12-3 or TRBV12-4 and TRBJ1-6; D may be TRBD1 (5 bases). V gave up 7 bases and J gave up 10 bases, with 14 bases separating them. This CDR3 is built from 13 residues. The CDR3 here is CASTWDWRSPLHF. The CDR3 DNA is TGTGCCAGCACGTGGGACTGGCGCTCACCCCTCCACTTT.

The chain has TRBV20-1 and TRBJ2-7, with unresolved D. This CDR3 has 11 amino acids. V gave up 6 bases and J gave up 0 bases, with 6 bases separating them. Germline V gene sequence: CDR1 DFQATT, CDR2 SNEGSKA (reference sequence). CDR3 region: CSAQISYEQYF. The CDR3 DNA is TGCAGTGCCCAAATCTCCTACGAGCAGTACTTC.

This clonotype was observed at least ten times. The chain has TRBV9 and TRBJ2-5; D possibly uses TRBD1 or TRBD2 (5 bases each). CDR1 is SGDLS and CDR2 is YYNGEE in the germline V gene. The length of the CDR3 is 14 residues. The V end was cut by 3 bases, the J end by 5 bases, with 14 bases between. For the CDR3, the DNA is TGTGCCAGCAGCGGACCGGGACCGGCGGAGACCCAGTACTTC. Its protein product is CASSGPGPAETQYF.

The chain links TRBV27 to TRBJ2-1; possible D gene TRBD2, 5 bases. Germline V gene data show CDR1 as MNHEY and CDR2 as SMNVEV (reference sequence). CDR3 length: 14 amino acids. The ends were cut back, 6 bases at V and 7 bases at J, with 16 bases in the middle. In DNA, the CDR3 is TGTGCCAGCAGCCCTCCGATAACGGGGAATGAGCAGTTCTTC. It codes for CASSPPITGNEQFF.

Many counts were recorded for this clonotype. This chain links TRBV25-1 with TRBJ2-7; TRBD2 aligns across 8 bases. The junction had 8 bases not matched to a gene; V was cut back by 2 bases and J by 2 bases. Germline V gene sequence: CDR1 MGHDK, CDR2 SYGVNS. This CDR3 has 16 amino acids. CDR3 sequence reads: CASSETISGRAYEQYF. The CDR3 bases are TGTGCCAGCAGTGAAACCATCAGCGGGAGAGCCTACGAGCAGTACTTC.

In DNA, the CDR3 is TGTGCCAGTAGTCCGGGCCGGGTGGGGAAAGCTTTCTTT. Its protein product is CASSPGRVGKAFF. J is TRBJ1-1 and V is TRBV19; D call uncertain. CDR1 and CDR2 (germline): LNHDA, SQIVND (reference sequence). V lost 5 bases and J lost 9, with 16 bases in between. The CDR3 length is 13 residues.

This clonotype was counted a few times. The chain couples TRBV27 to TRBJ1-4; D perhaps matches TRBD1 (6 bases). Germline CDR1 is MNHEY and CDR2 is SMNVEV (reference sequence). V lost 5 bases, J lost 6 bases, and 16 bases lay in between. The CDR3 extends over 15 amino acids. As DNA, the CDR3 is TGTGCCAGCAGTGGTGGAGGGGGGAGTCATGAAAAACTGTTTTTT. Protein product: CASSGGGGSHEKLFF.

This clonotype occurred many times. V and J are TRBV20-1 and TRBJ2-7; D unresolved. The length of the CDR3 is 13 residues. Germline V gives CDR1 DFQATT, CDR2 SNEGSKA (reference sequence). Trimming removed 2 bases from V and 5 bases from J, with 13 bases in between. CDR3 sequence (DNA): TGCAGTGCTAGAAACCAGCCTGGGAACGAGCAGTACTTC. Its translation is CSARNQPGNEQYF.

This clonotype appeared many times. This chain connects TRBV2 to TRBJ1-2; no reliable D call. Trimming pared 4 bases from V and 7 bases from J, leaving 13 bases between. This CDR3 spans 13 amino acids. Germline V gene sequence: CDR1 SNHLY, CDR2 FYNNEI. The CDR3, as DNA: TGTGCCAGCAGTGCCGGGCCGAGTTTTGGCTACACCTTC. Its translation is CASSAGPSFGYTF.

The chain recombines TRBV7-2 with TRBJ2-3; the D gene could be TRBD1 or TRBD2 (6 bases each). Matching the DNA end better, TRBJ2-5 makes the J call doubtful. CDR1 and CDR2 from the germline V gene are SGHTA and FQGNSA. CDR3 length equals 15 residues. The CDR3 sequence is CASSLVGGIVETQYF. DNA for the CDR3: TGTGCCAGCAGCTTAGTGGGGGGCATCGTGGAGACCCAGTACTTC.

This clonotype has at least ten counts. The chain combines TRBV12-3 or TRBV12-4 with TRBJ1-1; 9 bases align to TRBD1. This CDR3 has 16 residues. The V gene end was trimmed by 6 bases and the J gene end by 2 bases; junction bases not matched to a gene: 10. The chain's CDR3 is CASSQIQGALNTEAFF. The CDR3 coding sequence is TGTGCCAGCAGCCAAATACAGGGGGCGCTTAACACTGAAGCTTTCTTT.

This clonotype was picked up many times. V and J are TRBV7-9 and TRBJ1-1, with D possibly being TRBD1 (5 bases). Germline values: CDR1 SEHNR, CDR2 FQNEAQ (reference sequence). V was pared by 5 bases and J by 0 bases, with 13 bases between. The CDR3 sequence is 15 residues long. CDR3 amino acids: CASSDPRVMNTEAFF. Here the CDR3 DNA reads TGTGCCAGCAGCGACCCCAGGGTGATGAACACTGAAGCTTTCTTT.

This clonotype has only a few counts. The chain uses TRBV2 and TRBJ1-1; D unresolved. There are 13 residues in the CDR3. Germline V gives CDR1 SNHLY, CDR2 FYNNEI. Trimming stripped 6 bases from V and 3 bases from J, with 11 bases between. CDR3 residues: CASRDDTYTEAFF. DNA for the CDR3: TGTGCCAGCAGGGACGACACCTACACTGAAGCTTTCTTT. Supplemented by reference TRBV2 and TRBJ1-1, the full variable domain reads EPEVTQTPSHQVTQMGQEVILRCVPISNHLYFYWYRQILGQKVEFLVSFYNNEISEKSEIFDDQFSVERPDGSNFTLKIRSTKLEDSAMYFCASRDDTYTEAFFGQGTRLTVV.

This clonotype was seen more than once but under ten times. The CDR3 end shows no conserved phenylalanine or tryptophan, and so a read error is likely. This chain connects TRBV28 to TRBJ2-5; D remains ambiguous. The V gene lost 6 bases and the J gene lost 4 bases, with 6 bases spanning the gap. The germline gives CDR1 MDHEN, CDR2 SYDVKM. The CDR3 consists of 11 residues. CDR3 region: CASRKGETQYL. The CDR3, as DNA: TGTGCCAGCAGGAAGGGAGAGACCCAGTACCTC.

The table lists this clonotype with many counts. The rearrangement links TRBV6-1 to TRBJ2-7; TRBD2 is a possible D gene (5 bases). Trimming left V 5 bases short and J 3 bases short, with 11 bases between. Per the germline V gene, CDR1 is MNHNS and CDR2 is SASEGT. CDR3 length: 13 residues. The CDR3 spells CASSTTGYYEQYF. As DNA, the CDR3 is TGTGCCAGCAGTACGACGGGATACTACGAGCAGTACTTC.

This clonotype was seen many times. The chain uses TRBV5-1 and TRBJ2-1; 9 bases are a match to TRBD2. The germline gives CDR1 SGHRS, CDR2 YFSETQ. V lost 4 bases, J lost 0 bases, and 5 bases stayed unmatched. This CDR3 is built from 16 residues. The CDR3 nucleotides are TGCGCCAGCAGCCGTGATAGCGGGGGCTCCTACAATGAGCAGTTCTTC. This translates into CASSRDSGGSYNEQFF.

The CDR3 nucleotides read TGCGCCAGCAGTGATCCTGGGGCGGGCGCGAACACCGGGGAGCTGTTTTTT. Its translation: CASSDPGAGANTGELFF. V usage is TRBV10-1 and J usage is TRBJ2-2; D may match TRBD1 or TRBD2 (5 bases each). There are 17 residues in the CDR3. Germline V lookup: CDR1 WNHNN, CDR2 SYGVQD (reference sequence). Trimming left V 3 bases short and J 0 bases short, with 14 bases between.

This clonotype was counted a few times. V usage is TRBV18 and J usage is TRBJ1-1; D is ambiguous. The CDR3 is 15 amino acids. The germline V gene has CDR1 KGHSH and CDR2 LQKENI. V was pared by 0 bases and J by 1 base, with 9 bases between. The CDR3 sequence: CASSPPLAGNTEAFF. The CDR3 coding sequence is TGTGCCAGCTCACCACCCCTGGCAGGGAACACTGAAGCTTTCTTT.

The chain employs TRBV5-1 and TRBJ1-2; D unresolved. Trimming took off 3 bases at V and 4 bases at J, with 22 bases between the two ends. This CDR3 region has 17 residues. Germline CDR1 is SGHRS and CDR2 is YFSETQ. The CDR3 coding sequence is TGCGCCAGCAGCTCCCTCGGGGAGGGAAGGCTTTCCTATGGCTACACCTTC. Its translation: CASSSLGEGRLSYGYTF.

This clonotype has at least ten counts. V is TRBV28 and J is TRBJ2-5; 8 nucleotides match TRBD2. Germline values: CDR1 MDHEN, CDR2 SYDVKM. The CDR3 length is 16 residues. J lost 5 bases, V lost 5 bases, and 13 bases had no gene match. In nucleotides, the CDR3 is TGTGCCAGCAGTCAACCGGGACTAGAGGCCCGGGAGACCCAGTACTTC. Protein sequence: CASSQPGLEARETQYF.

The sample holds a few counts of this clonotype. The chain couples TRBV5-1 to TRBJ1-2, with D unresolved. CDR1 and CDR2 (germline): SGHRS, YFSETQ. V lost 0 bases and J lost 9, with 12 bases in between. The CDR3 loop spans 13 amino acids. The CDR3: CASSLDLASRYTF. CDR3 DNA sequence: TGCGCCAGCAGCTTGGATCTAGCATCGCGCTACACCTTC. The complete variable domain, with remaining parts taken from reference TRBV5-1 and TRBJ1-2, reads KAGVTQTPRYLIKTRGQQVTLSCSPISGHRSVSWYQQTPGQGLQFLFEYFSETQRNKGNFPGRFSGRQFSNSRSEMNVSTLELGDSALYLCASSLDLASRYTFGSGTRLTVV.

At least ten counts were recorded for this clonotype. The chain joins TRBV6-1 to TRBJ2-7; 13 positions agree with TRBD2. This CDR3 spans 19 amino acids. Germline values: CDR1 MNHNS, CDR2 SASEGT. The junction had 19 bases not matched to a gene; V was cut back by 8 bases and J by 3 bases. DNA of the CDR3: TGTGCCAGCCCCCTCCTTGAACGTCCGGGACTAGCGGGATTCTACGAGCAGTACTTC. Its translation is CASPLLERPGLAGFYEQYF.